The clone carrying this T cell receptor (beta chain) was observed at least ten times. The antigen is unknown. The length of the CDR3 is 12 residues. CDR1 SEHNR and CDR2 FQNEAQ come from the germline V gene (reference sequence). Trimming cost V 0 bases and J 15 bases, with 12 bases left between them. This record belongs to a study of early T cells in non-severe SARS-CoV-2 infection. Across the study: Chains stayed unpaired after sequencing of bulk RNA from unsorted whole blood.

Study-level results: Comparison of clonotypes with VDJdb favored anti-spike CD8 responses while missing private and CD4 specificities.

Individual cDNA molecules each received unique molecular identifiers attached to them. TCRdb ran MiXCR on the 5' RACE reads and lists one entry per CDR3 protein. This sample has approximately 18,000 distinct CDR3 sequences; roughly 5% occur once, and the top ten carry more than 6%. Sequencing was carried out using whole blood. The TCR comes from an adult who was a healthcare worker with PCR-confirmed SARS-CoV-2 infection or an uninfected control (not recorded which). J is TRBJ2-1 and V is TRBV7-9; the D gene is possibly TRBD2 (6 bases). The CDR3 region is CASSLAAGRRFF. The CDR3 DNA is TGTGCCAGCAGCTTAGCGGCGGGGAGGAGGTTCTTC.